These 30 T cell receptor beta chains share one sample of origin, sequenced in a study of blood T cell repertoires in COVID-19. Some clones are missing from TCRdb's copy, which holds only in-frame ones; the method was immunoSEQ multiplex PCR. This sample has about 250,000 clones; 70% to 90% occur once, and the top ten carry 3% to 3.5%. Sequencing was carried out using peripheral blood. The receptor source for this set is a man aged 18 to 30 with active or convalescent COVID-19.

The V and J genes are TRBV9 and TRBJ2-1; D might be TRBD2 (6 bases). Germline V gene sequence: CDR1 SGDLS, CDR2 YYNGEE. CDR3 size: 13 residues. Trimming removed 0 bases from V and 9 bases from J, with 10 bases in between. The CDR3 nucleotides are TGTGCCAGCAGCGTAGGCGGGAAGGCTGAGCAGTTCTTC. This codes for CASSVGGKAEQFF.

The genes are TRBV4-2 and TRBJ2-7; no clear D. In germline, CDR1 is LGHNA, CDR2 YNFKEQ. The CDR3 runs to 15 residues. Trimming removed 0 bases from V and 3 bases from J, with 12 bases in between. For the CDR3, the DNA is TGTGCCAGCAGCCAAGAATTGCCAACGGGCTACGAGCAGTACTTC. Translating gives CASSQELPTGYEQYF.

The V gene is TRBV25-1, the J gene TRBJ2-2; possibly TRBD1 for D (5 bases). With 2 bases removed from V and 3 bases from J, the gap between germline ends came to 10 bases. Germline V CDR1 and CDR2: MGHDK, SYGVNS. This CDR3 region has 15 residues. The CDR3 loop reads CASSEMGRDTGELFF. The CDR3, as DNA: TGTGCCAGCAGTGAAATGGGCAGGGACACCGGGGAGCTGTTTTTT.

V is TRBV6-6 and J is TRBJ1-1; tentative D call: TRBD1 (6 bases). This CDR3 contains 14 residues. CDR1 and CDR2 (germline): MNHNY, SVGAGI (reference sequence). Trimming took off 6 bases at V and 1 base at J, with 12 bases between the two ends. The DNA for the CDR3 is TGTGCCAGCAGATCCGGGACACAGAACACTGAAGCTTTCTTT. It translates to CASRSGTQNTEAFF.

The V gene is TRBV18, the J gene TRBJ2-3, with 9 nucleotides matching TRBD2. The CDR3 covers 14 residues. Trimming removed 3 bases from V and 4 bases from J; junction bases left unmatched: 2. Per the germline V gene, CDR1 is KGHSH and CDR2 is LQKENI. The CDR3 bases are TGTGCCAGCTCACCGACTAGCGGAGCAGATACGCAGTATTTT. Its protein product is CASSPTSGADTQYF.

V gene TRBV6-5 combines with J gene TRBJ2-3; 8 bases align to TRBD1. Losses at the gene ends were 4 bases for V and 3 bases for J; bases not matched to a gene: 3. This CDR3 is 14 amino acids long. Germline lookup yields CDR1 MNHEY and CDR2 SVGAGI. CDR3 in DNA: TGTGCCAGCAGTTCAGACAGGGGAACAGATACGCAGTATTTT. This codes for CASSSDRGTDTQYF.

This clone was seen only once. The V and J genes are TRBV28 and TRBJ1-2; 7 nucleotides agree with TRBD1. Germline V gene data show CDR1 as MDHEN and CDR2 as SYDVKM. V lost 10 bases to trimming and J lost 5 bases; unmatched junction nucleotides: 7. The CDR3 spans 12 residues. The CDR3 region is CATQTGLYGYTF. CDR3 nucleotide sequence: TGTGCCACTCAGACAGGGCTTTATGGCTACACCTTC.

The chain combines TRBV7-3 with TRBJ1-1, with D possibly TRBD1 on 5 matching bases. Germline CDR1 reads SGHTA; CDR2 reads FQGTGA. The CDR3 is made up of 14 amino acids. The germline V and J ends were trimmed by 5 bases and 2 bases, with 12 bases remaining between them. The CDR3 DNA sequence: TGTGCCAGCAGCGCCGGGACTCACAACACTGAAGCTTTCTTT. Amino acids: CASSAGTHNTEAFF. Drawing the rest from reference TRBV7-3 and TRBJ1-1, the complete variable domain is GAGVSQTPSNKVTEKGKYVELRCDPISGHTALYWYRQSLGQGPEFLIYFQGTGAADDSGLPNDRFFAVRPEGSVSTLKIQRTERGDSAVYLCASSAGTHNTEAFFGQGTRLTVV.

V gene TRBV7-9 combines with J gene TRBJ2-2, with 12 bases lining up with TRBD2. Germline V lookup: CDR1 SEHNR, CDR2 FQNEAQ (reference sequence). This CDR3 spans 16 amino acids. The V segment lost 1 base and the J segment 4 bases; nucleotides outside the gene matches: 1. In DNA form, the CDR3 reads TGTGCCAGCAGCTTAGGACTAGCGGGGGCCACCGGGGAGCTGTTTTTT. Amino acids: CASSLGLAGATGELFF.

The chain recombines TRBV6-4 with TRBJ1-2; tentative D call: TRBD1 (5 bases). The ends were cut back, 6 bases at V and 7 bases at J, with 24 bases in the middle. The CDR3 is 16 residues long. The germline CDR1 and CDR2 sequences are MRHNA and SNTAGT. DNA for the CDR3: TGTGCCAGCAGCGTGGACCTGACGGCGTCCAGGGCTGGCTACACCTTC. Translation: CASSVDLTASRAGYTF.

The gene calls are TRBV29-1 and TRBJ1-3; TRBD1 might be the D (6 bases). The germline V and J ends were trimmed by 4 bases and 1 base, with 14 bases remaining between them. The germline gives CDR1 SQVTM, CDR2 ANQGSEA. CDR3 length: 15 amino acids. In DNA form, the CDR3 reads TGCAGCGTTGCGGACAGAAGACCATCTGGAAACACCATATATTTT. The encoded protein is CSVADRRPSGNTIYF.

The chain couples TRBV9 to TRBJ2-7, with TRBD1 matching over 10 bases. V was clipped by 4 bases and J by 4 bases; unmatched bases: 5. The V gene's germline CDR1 is SGDLS and CDR2 YYNGEE. This CDR3 comprises 14 residues. CDR3 nucleotides: TGTGCCAGCAGCCCGACAGGGGGCGCATACGAGCAGTACTTC. Translated, it gives CASSPTGGAYEQYF. Filled out from reference TRBV9 and TRBJ2-7, the complete variable domain reads DSGVTQTPKHLITATGQRVTLRCSPRSGDLSVYWYQQSLDQGLQFLIQYYNGEERAKGNILERFSAQQFPDLHSELNLSSLELGDSALYFCASSPTGGAYEQYFGPGTRLTVT.

This clone was seen only a few times. The chain joins TRBV7-9 to TRBJ1-2; 9 bases fit TRBD1. The CDR3 extends over 17 amino acids. In germline, CDR1 is SEHNR, CDR2 FQNEAQ (reference sequence). Germline trimming cut 1 base from V and 2 bases from J; bases unmatched to any gene: 8. In DNA, the CDR3 is TGTGCCAGCAGCTTAGAAATGGGACAGGGCACCAACTATGGCTACACCTTC. Translating it yields CASSLEMGQGTNYGYTF.

V gene TRBV7-2 combines with J gene TRBJ1-1; D is undetermined. The ends were cut back, 3 bases at V and 8 bases at J, with 10 bases in the middle. CDR1 and CDR2 from the germline V gene are SGHTA and FQGNSA. The CDR3 length is 12 residues. CDR3 nucleotide sequence: TGTGCCAGCAGCTTGCGGGTTAACGAAGCTTTCTTT. It is translated as CASSLRVNEAFF.

The chain has TRBV6-6 and TRBJ1-2; TRBD1 might be the D (5 bases). Germline lookup yields CDR1 MNHNY and CDR2 SVGAGI (reference sequence). The CDR3 extends over 13 amino acids. The V end was cut by 4 bases, the J end by 3 bases, with 9 bases between. CDR3 sequence reads: CASSFDRDYGYTF. The CDR3 DNA follows: TGTGCCAGCAGTTTCGACAGAGACTATGGCTACACCTTC.

The gene calls are TRBV9 and TRBJ2-5; 14 bases match TRBD2. Germline V gene sequence: CDR1 SGDLS, CDR2 YYNGEE. V lost 3 bases and J lost 4; bases outside the gene matches: 2. The CDR3 covers 15 residues. The CDR3 spells CASSGGTSGGETQYF. The CDR3 DNA reads TGTGCCAGCAGCGGCGGGACTAGCGGGGGAGAGACCCAGTACTTC.

This clone turned up a few times. The V and J genes are TRBV28 and TRBJ1-6; D possibly corresponds to TRBD1 (5 bases). Germline CDR1 MDHEN, CDR2 SYDVKM. CDR3 size: 15 residues. V gave up 7 bases and J gave up 5 bases, with 15 bases separating them. The CDR3 reads CASTHLGQDNSPLHF. Here the CDR3 DNA reads TGTGCCAGCACCCATCTGGGGCAGGATAATTCACCCCTCCACTTT.

The chain combines TRBV5-1 with TRBJ1-1; D is ambiguous. This CDR3 has 15 amino acids. Germline assignment: CDR1 SGHRS and CDR2 YFSETQ. The V and J ends lost 2 bases and 1 base respectively, with 12 bases between them. The CDR3: CASSLAPPGNTEAFF. The CDR3 bases are TGCGCCAGCAGCTTAGCCCCCCCGGGGAACACTGAAGCTTTCTTT.

V is TRBV19 and J is TRBJ1-5, with D maybe TRBD1 (5 bases). Germline V gene data show CDR1 as LNHDA and CDR2 as SQIVND (reference sequence). The CDR3 totals 15 residues. V lost 0 bases to trimming and J lost 8 bases, with 14 bases between them. CDR3 residues: CASSIDQAGGEPQHF. CDR3 nucleotide sequence: TGTGCCAGTAGTATAGATCAGGCCGGGGGTGAGCCCCAGCATTTT.

The gene calls are TRBV5-1 and TRBJ2-2; a possible D gene is TRBD1 (6 bases). The germline gives CDR1 SGHRS, CDR2 YFSETQ. V shed 6 bases and J shed 0 bases, with 21 bases lying between them. CDR3 size: 18 residues. CDR3 sequence reads: CASTPQGWSGANTGELFF. CDR3 DNA: TGCGCCAGCACACCACAGGGTTGGTCTGGCGCGAACACCGGGGAGCTGTTTTTT. Drawing the rest from reference TRBV5-1 and TRBJ2-2, the complete variable domain is KAGVTQTPRYLIKTRGQQVTLSCSPISGHRSVSWYQQTPGQGLQFLFEYFSETQRNKGNFPGRFSGRQFSNSRSEMNVSTLELGDSALYLCASTPQGWSGANTGELFFGEGSRLTVL.

In this sample, this clone turned up a few times. J is TRBJ2-5 and V is TRBV11-3; 10 nucleotides agree with TRBD1. CDR1 and CDR2 from the germline V gene are SGHNT and YENEEA. After removal of 4 bases from V and 3 bases from J, the junction contained 8 bases not matched to a gene. The CDR3 loop spans 16 amino acids. CDR3 sequence reads: CASSSGTGASEETQYF. DNA for the CDR3: TGTGCCAGCAGCTCTGGGACAGGGGCATCGGAAGAGACCCAGTACTTC.

This chain joins TRBV10-3 and TRBJ2-4; a possible D gene is TRBD1 (5 bases). The V gene's germline CDR1 is ENHRY and CDR2 SYGVKD. V gave up 2 bases and J gave up 6 bases, with 8 bases separating them. This CDR3 is built from 13 residues. The DNA of the CDR3 is TGTGCCATCAGTGAGGTCCAGGGAAACATTCAGTACTTC. Its translation is CAISEVQGNIQYF.

The gene calls are TRBV6-4 and TRBJ2-1; maybe TRBD2 (5 bases). This CDR3 region has 13 residues. V lost 3 bases to trimming and J lost 6 bases, with 9 bases between them. The V gene's germline CDR1 is MRHNA and CDR2 SNTAGT. This CDR3 reads CASSEGEGNEQFF. CDR3 nucleotides: TGTGCCAGCAGTGAAGGCGAGGGCAATGAGCAGTTCTTC.

This rearrangement joins TRBV7-3 to TRBJ2-2; D is unclear. CDR1 is SGHTA, CDR2 FQGTGA, per germline. The CDR3 has 13 residues. Trimming stripped 6 bases from V and 1 base from J, with 6 bases between. The DNA for the CDR3 is TGTGCCAGCAGTCCTAAGAACACCGGGGAGCTGTTTTTT. Translation gives CASSPKNTGELFF.

V gene TRBV30 combines with J gene TRBJ1-2, with D unresolved. CDR1 and CDR2 (germline): GTSNPN, SVGIG (reference sequence). This CDR3 region has 11 residues. The V gene lost 4 bases and the J gene lost 5 bases, with 8 bases spanning the gap. The CDR3 loop is CAWTSGYGYTF. The CDR3 bases are TGTGCCTGGACGTCCGGTTATGGCTACACCTTC. Looking up the rest from reference TRBV30 and TRBJ1-2 gives the full variable domain: SQTIHQWPATLVQPVGSPLSLECTVEGTSNPNLYWYRQAAGRGLQLLFYSVGIGQISSEVPQNLSASRPQDRQFILSSKKLLLSDSGFYLCAWTSGYGYTFGSGTRLTVV.

The chain couples TRBV4-3 to TRBJ1-4; D possibly corresponds to TRBD1 (6 bases). The V gene lost 1 base and the J gene lost 4 bases, with 10 bases spanning the gap. The CDR3 covers 15 residues. CDR1 is LGHNA, CDR2 YSLEER, per germline. In nucleotides, the CDR3 is TGCGCCAGCAGCCAAGGGCAGGGGTTTAATGAAAAACTGTTTTTT. It is translated as CASSQGQGFNEKLFF.

This rearrangement joins TRBV5-4 to TRBJ2-2; the D gene is possibly TRBD2 (7 bases). The CDR3 length is 15 residues. Trimming stripped 6 bases from V and 5 bases from J, with 17 bases between. Germline values: CDR1 SGHNT, CDR2 YYREEE (reference sequence). CDR3 in amino acids: CASTTGGVGTGELFF. CDR3 nucleotides: TGTGCCAGCACGACGGGGGGCGTGGGGACCGGGGAGCTGTTTTTT.

There are a few counts of this clone. The J gene is TRBJ1-3, the V gene TRBV7-9; no definite D call. Trimming pared 1 base from V and 4 bases from J, leaving 11 bases between. This CDR3 spans 15 amino acids. The germline V gene encodes CDR1 SEHNR and CDR2 FQNEAQ (reference sequence). CDR3 coding DNA: TGTGCCAGCAGCTTAGACGGCGGCGGAGGAAACACCATATATTTT. Its translation: CASSLDGGGGNTIYF.

This clone occurred once. The chain has TRBV6-2 or TRBV6-3 and TRBJ2-7, with D unclear. From germline, CDR1 is MNHEY and CDR2 SVGEGT. V was cut by 3 bases and J by 6 bases, with 15 bases left in between. The CDR3 sequence is 14 residues long. CDR3 coding DNA: TGTGCCAGCAGTTATTGTCCGGGTCGGTGCGAGCAGTACTTC. The encoded protein is CASSYCPGRCEQYF.

This chain connects TRBV10-2 to TRBJ1-1, with TRBD1 matching 7 bases. V shed 5 bases and J 1 base; nucleotides not matched to a gene: 4. This CDR3 region has 14 residues. The germline CDR1 and CDR2 sequences are WSHSY and SAAADI. The CDR3 sequence is CASSKQGRNTEAFF. The DNA of the CDR3 is TGCGCCAGCAGTAAACAGGGGCGGAACACTGAAGCTTTCTTT.